The clone carrying this TCR beta chain was picked up a small number of times. This entry is derived from a study of beta chain features in type 1 diabetes. The ends were cut back, 4 bases at V and 6 bases at J, with 9 bases in the middle. Germline V CDR1 and CDR2: SNHLY, FYNNEI. This CDR3 has 13 residues. Since all of the isolated RNA was reverse transcribed, expressed TCRB transcripts were what got sequenced. Profiling relied on immunoSEQ multiplex PCR, and the TCRdb table lists in-frame clones only, not all of them. This sample has hundreds of thousands of clones; about 29% occur once, and the top ten carry around 0.065%.

The receptor comes from a man aged 18 to 30 in good health. The V and J genes are TRBV2 and TRBJ1-4; D is unresolved. The sample was naive CD4+ T cells from blood. CDR3 DNA: TGTGCCAGCAGTGGGACCAACCATGAAAAACTGTTTTTT. This codes for CASSGTNHEKLFF.